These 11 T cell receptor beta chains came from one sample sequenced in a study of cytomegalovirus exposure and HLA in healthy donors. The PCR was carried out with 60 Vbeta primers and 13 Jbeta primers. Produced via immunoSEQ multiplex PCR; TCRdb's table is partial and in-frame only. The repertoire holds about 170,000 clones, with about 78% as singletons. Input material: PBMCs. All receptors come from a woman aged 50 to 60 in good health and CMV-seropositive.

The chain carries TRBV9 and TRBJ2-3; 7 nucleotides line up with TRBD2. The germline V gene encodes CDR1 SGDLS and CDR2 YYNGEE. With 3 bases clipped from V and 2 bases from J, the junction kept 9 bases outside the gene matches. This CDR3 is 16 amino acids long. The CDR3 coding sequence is TGTGCCAGCAGCGGGGGGGGGACCCTAGACACAGATACGCAGTATTTT. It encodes CASSGGGTLDTDTQYF.

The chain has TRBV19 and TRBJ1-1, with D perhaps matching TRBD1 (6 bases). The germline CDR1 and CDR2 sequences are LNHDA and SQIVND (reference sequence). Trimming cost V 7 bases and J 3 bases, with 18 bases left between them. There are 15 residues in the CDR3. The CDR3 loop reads CASTSSTGSHTEAFF. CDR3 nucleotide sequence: TGTGCCAGTACCTCCTCGACAGGTAGTCACACTGAAGCTTTCTTT.

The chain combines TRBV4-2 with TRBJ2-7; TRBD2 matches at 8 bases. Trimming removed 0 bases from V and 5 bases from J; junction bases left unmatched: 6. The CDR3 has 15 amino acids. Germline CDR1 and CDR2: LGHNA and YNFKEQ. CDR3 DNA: TGTGCCAGCAGCCAAGACCCGCTAGCGGGCGACGAGCAGTACTTC. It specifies CASSQDPLAGDEQYF.

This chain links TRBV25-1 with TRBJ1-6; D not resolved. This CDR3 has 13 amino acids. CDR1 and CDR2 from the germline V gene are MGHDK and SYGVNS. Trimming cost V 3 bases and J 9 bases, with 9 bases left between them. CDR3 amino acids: CASSEVGGSPLHF. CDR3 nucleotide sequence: TGTGCCAGCAGTGAGGTCGGTGGTTCACCCCTCCACTTT.

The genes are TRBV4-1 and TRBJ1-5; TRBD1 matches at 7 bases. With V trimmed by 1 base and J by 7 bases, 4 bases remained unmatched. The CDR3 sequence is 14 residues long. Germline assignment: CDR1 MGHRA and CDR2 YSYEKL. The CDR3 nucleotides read TGCGCCAGCAGCCAAGTCTCCAGGGGGCAGCCCCAGCATTTT. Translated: CASSQVSRGQPQHF.

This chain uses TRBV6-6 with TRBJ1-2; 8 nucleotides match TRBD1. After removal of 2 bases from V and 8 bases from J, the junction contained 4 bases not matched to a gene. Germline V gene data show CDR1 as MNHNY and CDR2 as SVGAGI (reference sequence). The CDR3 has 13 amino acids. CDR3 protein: CASSYGQGRGYTF. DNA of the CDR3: TGTGCCAGCAGTTACGGACAGGGCAGGGGCTACACCTTC.

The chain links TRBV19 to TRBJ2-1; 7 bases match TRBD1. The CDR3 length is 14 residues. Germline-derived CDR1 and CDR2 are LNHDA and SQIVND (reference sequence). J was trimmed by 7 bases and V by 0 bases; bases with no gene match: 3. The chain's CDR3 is CASSIDPGGNEQFF. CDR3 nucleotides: TGTGCCAGTAGTATAGACCCAGGGGGAAATGAGCAGTTCTTC.

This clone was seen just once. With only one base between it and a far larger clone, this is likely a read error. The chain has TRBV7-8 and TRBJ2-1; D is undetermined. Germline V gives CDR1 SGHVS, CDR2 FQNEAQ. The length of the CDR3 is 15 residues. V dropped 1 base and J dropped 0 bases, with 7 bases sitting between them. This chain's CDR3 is CASSLESSSYNEQFF. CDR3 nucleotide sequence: TGTGCCAGCAGCTTAGAGTCCAGCTCCTACAATGAGCAGTTCTTC.

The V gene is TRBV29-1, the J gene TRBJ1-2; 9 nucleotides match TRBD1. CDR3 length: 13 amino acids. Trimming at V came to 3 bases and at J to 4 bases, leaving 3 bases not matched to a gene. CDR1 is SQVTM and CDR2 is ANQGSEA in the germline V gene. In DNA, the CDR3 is TGCAGCGTTGATCGGACAGGGGTCTATGGCTACACCTTC. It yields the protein CSVDRTGVYGYTF. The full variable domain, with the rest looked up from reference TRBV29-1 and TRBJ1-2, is SAVISQKPSRDICQRGTSLTIQCQVDSQVTMMFWYRQQPGQSLTLIATANQGSEATYESGFVIDKFPISRPNLTFSTLTVSNMSPEDSSIYLCSVDRTGVYGYTFGSGTRLTVV.

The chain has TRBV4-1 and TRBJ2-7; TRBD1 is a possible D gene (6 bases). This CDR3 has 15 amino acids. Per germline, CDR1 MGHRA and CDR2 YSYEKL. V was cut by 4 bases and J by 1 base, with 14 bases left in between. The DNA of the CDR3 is TGCGCCAGCAGCCCCAGTTGGACAGAGTCCTACGAGCAGTACTTC. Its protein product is CASSPSWTESYEQYF.

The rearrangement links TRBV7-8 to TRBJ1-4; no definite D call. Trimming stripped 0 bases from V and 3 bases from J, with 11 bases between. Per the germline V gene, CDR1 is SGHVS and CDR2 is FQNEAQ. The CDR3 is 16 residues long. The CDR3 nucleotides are TGTGCCAGCAGCTTAGCCGGAGGGAGCCCTAATGAAAAACTGTTTTTT. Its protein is CASSLAGGSPNEKLFF.